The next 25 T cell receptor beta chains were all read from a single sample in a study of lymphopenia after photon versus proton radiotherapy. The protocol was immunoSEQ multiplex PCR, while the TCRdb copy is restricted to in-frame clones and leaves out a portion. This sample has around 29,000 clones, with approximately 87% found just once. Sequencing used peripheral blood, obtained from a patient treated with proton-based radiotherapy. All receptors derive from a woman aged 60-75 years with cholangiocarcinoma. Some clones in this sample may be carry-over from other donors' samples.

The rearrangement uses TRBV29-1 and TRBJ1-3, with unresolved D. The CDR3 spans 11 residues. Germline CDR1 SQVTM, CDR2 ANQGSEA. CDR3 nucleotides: TGCGCCCATCGGGGTGGAAACACCATATATTTT. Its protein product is CAHRGGNTIYF.

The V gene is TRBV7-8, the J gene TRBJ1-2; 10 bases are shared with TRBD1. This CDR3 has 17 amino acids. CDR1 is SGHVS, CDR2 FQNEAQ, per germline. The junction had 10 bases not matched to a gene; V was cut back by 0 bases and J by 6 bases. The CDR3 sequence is CASSLAQTGGPLHGYTF. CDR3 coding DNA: TGTGCCAGCAGCTTAGCCCAGACAGGGGGCCCATTACATGGCTACACCTTC.

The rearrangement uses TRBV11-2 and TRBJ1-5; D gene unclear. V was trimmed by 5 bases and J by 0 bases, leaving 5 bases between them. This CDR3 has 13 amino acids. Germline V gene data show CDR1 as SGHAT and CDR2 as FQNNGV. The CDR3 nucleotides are TGTGCCAGCAGCAGGGTTAGCAATCAGCCCCAGCATTTT. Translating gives CASSRVSNQPQHF.

The CDR3 coding sequence is TGCGCCAGCAGCCAAGTGCCATACAATGAGCAGTTCTTC. Protein product: CASSQVPYNEQFF. The chain carries TRBV4-1 and TRBJ2-1; D gene uncertain. Trimming left V 1 base short and J 4 bases short, with 5 bases between. Germline lookup yields CDR1 MGHRA and CDR2 YSYEKL. This CDR3 has 13 residues.

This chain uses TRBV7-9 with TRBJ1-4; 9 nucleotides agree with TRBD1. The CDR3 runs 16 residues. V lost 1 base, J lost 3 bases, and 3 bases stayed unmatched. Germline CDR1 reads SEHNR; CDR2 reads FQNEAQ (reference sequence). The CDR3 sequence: CASSLVGQGSNEKLFF. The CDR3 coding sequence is TGTGCCAGCAGCTTAGTCGGACAGGGGTCTAATGAAAAACTGTTTTTT.

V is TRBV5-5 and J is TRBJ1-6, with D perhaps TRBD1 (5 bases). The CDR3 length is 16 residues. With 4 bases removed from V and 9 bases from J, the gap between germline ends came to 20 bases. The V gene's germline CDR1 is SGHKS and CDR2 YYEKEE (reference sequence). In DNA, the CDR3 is TGTGCCAGCAGCCGCTCGGGGGAACACAGAAGTTCACCCCTCCACTTT. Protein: CASSRSGEHRSSPLHF.

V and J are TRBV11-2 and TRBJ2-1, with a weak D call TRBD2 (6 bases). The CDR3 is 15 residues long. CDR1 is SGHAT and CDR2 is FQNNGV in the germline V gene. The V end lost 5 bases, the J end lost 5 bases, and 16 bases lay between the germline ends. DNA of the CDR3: TGTGCCAGCAGCCGTCCCGGGACTGGAAACAATGAGCAGTTCTTC. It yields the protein CASSRPGTGNNEQFF.

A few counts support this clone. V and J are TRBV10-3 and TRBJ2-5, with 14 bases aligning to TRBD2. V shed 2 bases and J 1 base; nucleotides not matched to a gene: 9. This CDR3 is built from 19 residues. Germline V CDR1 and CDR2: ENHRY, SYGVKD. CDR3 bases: TGTGCCATCAGTGAGCGCCCCGGACTAGCGGGGGGTTCCCAAGAGACCCAGTACTTC. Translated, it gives CAISERPGLAGGSQETQYF.

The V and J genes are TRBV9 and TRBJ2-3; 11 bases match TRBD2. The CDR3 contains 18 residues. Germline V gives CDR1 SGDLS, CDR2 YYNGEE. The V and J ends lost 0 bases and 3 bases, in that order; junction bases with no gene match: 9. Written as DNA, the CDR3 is TGTGCCAGCAGCGTAGATATTAGCGGGGGGGCCGGTACAGATACGCAGTATTTT. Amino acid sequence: CASSVDISGGAGTDTQYF.

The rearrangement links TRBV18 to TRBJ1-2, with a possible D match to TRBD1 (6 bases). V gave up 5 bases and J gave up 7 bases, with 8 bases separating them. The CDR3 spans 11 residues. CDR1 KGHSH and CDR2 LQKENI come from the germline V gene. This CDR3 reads CASSADSGYTF. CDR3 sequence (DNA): TGTGCCAGCTCAGCGGACAGTGGCTACACCTTC.

The CDR3 DNA follows: TGCGCCAGCAGTAGCGGGGGGGCCTCCAGTGATGAGCAGTTCTTC. It yields the protein CASSSGGASSDEQFF. The rearrangement joins TRBV5-1 to TRBJ2-1; 11 bases are shared with TRBD2. Germline trimming cut 5 bases from V and 8 bases from J; bases unmatched to any gene: 9. The CDR3 length is 15 residues. Germline CDR1 reads SGHRS; CDR2 reads YFSETQ.

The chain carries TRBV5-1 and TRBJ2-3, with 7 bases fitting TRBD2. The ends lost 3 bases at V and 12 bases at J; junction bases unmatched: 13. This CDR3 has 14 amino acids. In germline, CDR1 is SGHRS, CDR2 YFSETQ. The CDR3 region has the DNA TGCGCCAGCAGCTATCTAGCGGTAGAGGAGATTCAGTATTTT. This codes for CASSYLAVEEIQYF.

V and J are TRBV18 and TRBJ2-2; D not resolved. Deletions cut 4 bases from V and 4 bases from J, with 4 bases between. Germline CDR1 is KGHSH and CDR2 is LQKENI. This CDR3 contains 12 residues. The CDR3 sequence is CASSLSTGELFF. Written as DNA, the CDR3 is TGTGCCAGCTCACTCAGCACCGGGGAGCTGTTTTTT.

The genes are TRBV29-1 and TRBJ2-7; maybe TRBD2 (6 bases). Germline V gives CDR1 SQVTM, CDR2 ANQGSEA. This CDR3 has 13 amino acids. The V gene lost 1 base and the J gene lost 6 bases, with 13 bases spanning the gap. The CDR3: CSVEGGRTGEQYF. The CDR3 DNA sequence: TGCAGCGTTGAAGGGGGGAGGACCGGCGAGCAGTACTTC.

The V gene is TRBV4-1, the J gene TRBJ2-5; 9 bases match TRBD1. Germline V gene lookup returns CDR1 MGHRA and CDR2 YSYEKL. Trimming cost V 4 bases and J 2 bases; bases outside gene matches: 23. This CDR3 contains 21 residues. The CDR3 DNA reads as TGCGCCAGCAGCCGCCTGGCCCTCAGGGACAGGGCTTCCCAGATACAAGAGACCCAGTACTTC. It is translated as CASSRLALRDRASQIQETQYF.

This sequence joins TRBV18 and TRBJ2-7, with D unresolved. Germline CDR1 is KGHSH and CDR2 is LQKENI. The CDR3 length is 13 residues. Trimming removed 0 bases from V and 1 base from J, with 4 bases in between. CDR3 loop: CASSPPTSYEQYF. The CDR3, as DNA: TGTGCCAGCTCACCACCGACTTCCTACGAGCAGTACTTC.

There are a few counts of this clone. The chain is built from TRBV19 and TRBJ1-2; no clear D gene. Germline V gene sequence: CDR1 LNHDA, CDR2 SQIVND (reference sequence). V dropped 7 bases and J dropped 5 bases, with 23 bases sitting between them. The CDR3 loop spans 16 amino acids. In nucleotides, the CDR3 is TGTGCCAGTATCGAGTCCGCAACGCTAGCTGGGTATGGCTACACCTTC. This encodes CASIESATLAGYGYTF.

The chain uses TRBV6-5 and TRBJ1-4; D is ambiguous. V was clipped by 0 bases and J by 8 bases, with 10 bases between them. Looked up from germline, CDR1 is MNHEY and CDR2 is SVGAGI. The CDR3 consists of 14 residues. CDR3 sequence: CASSYSKYGEKLFF. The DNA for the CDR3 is TGTGCCAGCAGTTACTCGAAATATGGGGAAAAACTGTTTTTT.

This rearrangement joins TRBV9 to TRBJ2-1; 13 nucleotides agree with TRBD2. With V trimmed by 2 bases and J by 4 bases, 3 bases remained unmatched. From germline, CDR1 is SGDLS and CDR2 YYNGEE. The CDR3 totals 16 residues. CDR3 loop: CASSVETSGGYNEQFF. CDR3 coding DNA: TGTGCCAGCAGCGTGGAGACTAGCGGGGGGTACAATGAGCAGTTCTTC.

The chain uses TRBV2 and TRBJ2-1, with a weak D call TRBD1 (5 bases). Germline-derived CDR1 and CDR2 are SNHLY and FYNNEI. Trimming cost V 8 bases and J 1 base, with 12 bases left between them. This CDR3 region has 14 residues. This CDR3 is CASQDRQSYNEQFF. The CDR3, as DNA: TGTGCCAGCCAAGACCGACAGTCCTACAATGAGCAGTTCTTC. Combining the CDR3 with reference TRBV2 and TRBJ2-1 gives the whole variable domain EPEVTQTPSHQVTQMGQEVILRCVPISNHLYFYWYRQILGQKVEFLVSFYNNEISEKSEIFDDQFSVERPDGSNFTLKIRSTKLEDSAMYFCASQDRQSYNEQFFGPGTRLTVL.

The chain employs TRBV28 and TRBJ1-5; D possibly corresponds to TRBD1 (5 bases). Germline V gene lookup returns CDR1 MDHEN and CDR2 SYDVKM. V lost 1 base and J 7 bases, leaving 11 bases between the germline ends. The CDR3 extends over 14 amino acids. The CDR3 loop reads CASSLFEGLQPQHF. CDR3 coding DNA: TGTGCCAGCAGTTTATTCGAGGGACTGCAGCCCCAGCATTTT. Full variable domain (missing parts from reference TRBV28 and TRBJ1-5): DVKVTQSSRYLVKRTGEKVFLECVQDMDHENMFWYRQDPGLGLRLIYFSYDVKMKEKGDIPEGYSVSREKKERFSLILESASTNQTSMYLCASSLFEGLQPQHFGDGTRLSIL.

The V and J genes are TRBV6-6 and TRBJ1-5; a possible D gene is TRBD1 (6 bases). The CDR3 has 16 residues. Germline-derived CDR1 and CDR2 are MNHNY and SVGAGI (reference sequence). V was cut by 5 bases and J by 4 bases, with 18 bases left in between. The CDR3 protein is CASSKGGEYPNQPQHF. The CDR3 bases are TGTGCCAGCAGTAAAGGGGGGGAATACCCAAATCAGCCCCAGCATTTT.

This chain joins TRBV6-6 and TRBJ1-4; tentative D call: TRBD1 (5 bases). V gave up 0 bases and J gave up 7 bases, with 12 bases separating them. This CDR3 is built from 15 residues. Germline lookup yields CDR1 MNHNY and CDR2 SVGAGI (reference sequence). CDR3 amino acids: CASSYSMGGGEKLFF. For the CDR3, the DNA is TGTGCCAGCAGTTACTCGATGGGGGGTGGTGAAAAACTGTTTTTT.

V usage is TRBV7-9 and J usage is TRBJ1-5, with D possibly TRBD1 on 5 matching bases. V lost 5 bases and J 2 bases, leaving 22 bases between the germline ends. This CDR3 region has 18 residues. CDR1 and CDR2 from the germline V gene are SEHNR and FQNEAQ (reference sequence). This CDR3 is CASSKPRRGVFGNQPQHF. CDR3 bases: TGTGCCAGCAGCAAACCACGGCGAGGGGTATTTGGCAATCAGCCCCAGCATTTT.

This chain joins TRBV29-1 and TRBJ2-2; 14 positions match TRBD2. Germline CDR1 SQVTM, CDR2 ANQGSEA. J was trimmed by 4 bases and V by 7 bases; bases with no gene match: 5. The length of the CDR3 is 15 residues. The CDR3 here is CSGGTSGRATGELFF. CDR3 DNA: TGCAGCGGAGGGACTAGCGGGAGAGCCACCGGGGAGCTGTTTTTT.